This T cell receptor beta chain comes out of a study of OX40 agonist ivuxolimab in advanced cancers. Regarding the complete study: Ivuxolimab, which targeted the costimulatory receptor OX40 (CD134), was an agonistic, fully human IgG2 monoclonal antibody. Of the approximately 50 dose-escalation patients, hepatocellular carcinoma was present in approximately 20, melanoma in around 15, renal cell carcinoma in 9 and head and neck cancer in 9. Peripheral TCRbeta sequencing aimed to test whether ivuxolimab altered TCR sequence diversity and caused clonal T-cell expansion. Prior anti-PD-1, anti-PD-L1 or anti-CTLA-4 therapy was permitted, and checkpoint inhibitors had been received by roughly two fifths of dose-escalation patients. In the dose-escalation cohort, 70% to 85% of patients were male, and the mean age was 60 years with a range of roughly 20 to 80. Intravenous ivuxolimab was administered to patients every 2 weeks at six dose levels: 0.01, 0.1, 0.3, 1.5, 3 and 10 mg/kg. The paper reports the monotherapy dose-escalation portion (N of about 47 patients) of the phase I ivuxolimab trial. Partial responses occurred in three dose-escalation patients, of whom one had hepatocellular carcinoma and two had cutaneous melanoma.

The paper as a whole reports these results and caveats: In the 0.1-3.0 mg/kg groups, partial responders had among the lowest normalized peripheral clonal expansion, particularly in CD8+ T cells. Antigen specificity was not determined for the clonally expanded peripheral T cells. Low levels of normalized T-cell clonal expansion were also seen in some patients who did not respond. After ivuxolimab, expanded clones were on average more numerous among CD8+ T cells than among CD4+ T cells. Clonal expansion of both CD4+ and CD8+ blood T cells was observed from baseline to week 6 at doses 0.1 to 3.0 mg/kg.

A remark on this clone: No antigen is known for it. No much larger clone is present one base from it, and per-base qualities are unavailable.

For sequencing of the TCRbeta CDR3 region, genomic DNA was extracted from the sorted cells. The immunoSEQ Assay was used to sequence the TCRbeta CDR3 regions. TCRdb took this table from immuneACCESS and kept in-frame rearrangements with V and J called. Such tables lack part of the clones; where checked against another copy, unresolved V genes explain under half of the gap, and the rest is unexplained. The sample contains nearly 50,000 clones, approximately 86% of them found a single time. The ten largest clones take up around 1.8% of the sample. V is clipped by 2 bases and J by 3 bases, and the sequence between their germline boundaries is 5 bases long. From the cysteine up to the phenylalanine, the CDR3 has a length of 11 residues. Kept here is only the CDR3 DNA, which spans 33 bases and is read in frame from base 1. CDR1 DFQATT and CDR2 SNEGSKA are derived from the germline V gene (reference sequence).

Patients with a history of autoimmune disease or receiving systemic immunosuppression were excluded from the trial. Peripheral blood for TCR sequencing was drawn from every dose cohort at baseline, at cycle 4 day 1 and at cycle 7 day 1. Samples were obtained from an open-label, multicenter, first-in-human phase I dose-escalation trial of ivuxolimab. Adults with locally advanced or metastatic melanoma, renal cell carcinoma, hepatocellular carcinoma or head and neck squamous cell carcinoma were enrolled in the trial. Before TCR sequencing, CD4+ and CD8+ T cells were separately sorted from peripheral blood.

The material was CD4+ or CD8+ T cells sorted from blood, obtained in a trial of the OX40 agonist ivuxolimab. The source is an adult with an advanced solid tumor such as melanoma, head and neck, liver or kidney cancer. The chain joins TRBV20-1 to TRBJ2-7; there is no confident call for the D gene. The CDR3 region has the sequence CSARRNYEQYF. The DNA is as follows: TGCAGTGCTAGAAGGAACTACGAGCAGTACTTC.